Here is one T cell receptor (beta chain) with its context. Its antigen is currently unknown. The data were obtained in a study of CXCR3-negative and CXCR3-positive naive CD8 T cells. Points from the study as a whole: Once cells were cryopreserved, CXCR3 expression went down partly, and most assays used fresh PBMCs. For CXCR3-positive naive cells, TRB CDR3s were more hydrophobic than those of CXCR3-negative naive cells.

5' RACE that incorporated UMI labels was used to prepare the TRB cDNA libraries. TCRdb derives one entry per CDR3 protein from the 5' RACE reads, leaving out DNA. This sample contains 100,000 to 150,000 distinct CDR3 sequences. This TCR was sampled from a human donor in good health. Some clones in this sample may be carry-over from other donors' samples. Sequenced: naive CXCR3+ CD8+ T cells from blood. Noted subset: CD45RO-CCR7+CD27+CD95- naive CD8+ T cells expressing CXCR3 (TNR3+).

CDR3 protein: CASSTWTGAGEYEQYF. V and J are TRBV7-8 and TRBJ2-7; there is no DNA to check the TCRdb D call of TRBD2. CDR1 is SGHVS and CDR2 is FQNEAQ in the germline V gene. This CDR3 has 16 amino acids.